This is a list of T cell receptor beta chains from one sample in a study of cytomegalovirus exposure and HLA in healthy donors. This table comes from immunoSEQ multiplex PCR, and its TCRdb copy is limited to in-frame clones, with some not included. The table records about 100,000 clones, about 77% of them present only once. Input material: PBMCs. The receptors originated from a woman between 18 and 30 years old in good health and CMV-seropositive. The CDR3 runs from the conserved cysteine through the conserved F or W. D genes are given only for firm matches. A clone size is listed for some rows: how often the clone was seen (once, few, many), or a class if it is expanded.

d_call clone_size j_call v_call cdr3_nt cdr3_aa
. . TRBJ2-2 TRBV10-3 TGTGCCATCAGTGAGAGAGGGGGAGGGGAGCTGTTTTTT CAISERGGGELFF
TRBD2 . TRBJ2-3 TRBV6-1 TGTGCCAGCAGTTGGACTAGCGGGGCAGATACGCAGTATTTT CASSWTSGADTQYF
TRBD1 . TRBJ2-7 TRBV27 TGTGCCAGCACCTCGACAGGGAGCTCCTACGAGCAGTACTTC CASTSTGSSYEQYF
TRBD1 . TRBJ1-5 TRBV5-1 TGCGCCAGCAGCCCGGGACAGCATAGCAATCAGCCCCAGCATTTT CASSPGQHSNQPQHF
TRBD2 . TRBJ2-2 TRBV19 TGTGCCAGTCGGACTAGCGACACCGGGGAGCTGTTTTTT CASRTSDTGELFF
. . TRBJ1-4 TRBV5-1 TGCGCCAGCAGCGGAACCGGGACATCCGCAACTAATGAAAAACTGTTTTTT CASSGTGTSATNEKLFF
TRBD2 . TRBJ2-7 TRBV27 TGTGCCAGCAGTACCCAGCGGGAGGGCCTCGACGAGCAGTACTTC CASSTQREGLDEQYF
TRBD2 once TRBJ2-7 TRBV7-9 TGTGCCAGCAGCCAGATAGCGGGAGAAAACAACGAGCAGTACTTC CASSQIAGENNEQYF
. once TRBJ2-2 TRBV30 TGTGCCTGGGGGACACCTCCCGGGGAGCTGTTTTTT CAWGTPPGELFF
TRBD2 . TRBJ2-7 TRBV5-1 TGCGCCAGCAGCACCTCCGGGACTAGCGGAGAGCAGTACTTC CASSTSGTSGEQYF
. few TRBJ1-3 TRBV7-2 TGTGCCAGCAGCTTACTAACCGCGGGAAACGCCATATATTTT CASSLLTAGNAIYF
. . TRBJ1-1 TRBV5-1 TGCGCCAGCAGCACGGACAGTACTGAAGCTTTCTTT CASSTDSTEAFF
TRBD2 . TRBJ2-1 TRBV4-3 TGCGCCAGCAGCCAAGATTGGACTAGCGGGAGTTACAATGAGCAGTTCTTC CASSQDWTSGSYNEQFF